This passage covers 27 T cell receptor beta chains from one sample sequenced in a study of T cells in localized non-small cell lung cancer (dated by TCRdb to the early 2020s). Receptor amplification or capture employed the immunoSEQ multiplex PCR assay. TCRdb holds this immuneACCESS table with in-frame rearrangements only. Some clones are missing; in checked studies, unresolved V genes explain under half, and the rest has no known cause. The sample table lists roughly 48,000 clones, around three quarters of them with a count of one. The ten largest account for about a sixth of the sample. The sequencing here drew on peripheral blood, taken before any cancer treatment. The receptors derive from a man between 40 and 69 years old with stage I squamous cell lung carcinoma.

Concerning this clone itself: A junction boundary mismatches the germline segment, possibly from a read error. V gene TRBV7-6 combines with J gene TRBJ1-1; D is undetermined. CDR3 length equals 14 residues. Per the germline V gene, CDR1 is SGHVS and CDR2 is FNYEAQ. The CDR3 nucleotides are TGTGCCAGCAGCATAGCAGAGGTGAACACTGAAGCTTTCTTT. It codes for CASSIAEVNTEAFF.

The rearrangement links TRBV18 to TRBJ2-2, with D perhaps TRBD2 (7 bases). V lost 6 bases to trimming and J lost 2 bases, with 16 bases between them. The CDR3 has 16 residues. Germline values: CDR1 KGHSH, CDR2 LQKENI. The CDR3, as DNA: TGTGCCAGCTCGCCCCAGGGGACTAAAAACACCGGGGAGCTGTTTTTT. Its protein is CASSPQGTKNTGELFF.

This clone was observed a handful of times. The chain links TRBV27 to TRBJ1-6, with D uncertain. Trimming stripped 6 bases from V and 6 bases from J, with 12 bases between. Germline V CDR1 and CDR2: MNHEY, SMNVEV (reference sequence). CDR3 size: 14 residues. The CDR3 DNA sequence: TGTGCCAGCAGCCTCACAGCCCCTAATTCACCCCTCCACTTT. Translation: CASSLTAPNSPLHF.

This sequence joins TRBV5-1 and TRBJ2-2; D remains ambiguous. Germline V CDR1 and CDR2: SGHRS, YFSETQ. The CDR3 loop spans 15 amino acids. The V and J ends lost 4 bases and 1 base respectively, with 11 bases between them. DNA of the CDR3: TGCGCCAGCAGCCCGATCGATCGGAACACCGGGGAGCTGTTTTTT. Amino acid sequence: CASSPIDRNTGELFF.

This chain connects TRBV19 to TRBJ2-3, with 10 bases aligning to TRBD2. CDR1 is LNHDA, CDR2 SQIVND, per germline (reference sequence). V shed 3 bases and J 2 bases; nucleotides not matched to a gene: 5. The CDR3 is 16 residues long. The CDR3 is CASSISAGGHTDTQYF. The CDR3 bases are TGTGCCAGTAGTATCTCAGCGGGGGGGCACACAGATACGCAGTATTTT.

The rearrangement joins TRBV5-1 to TRBJ2-5; D gene unclear. The CDR3 contains 14 residues. The V end was cut by 3 bases, the J end by 0 bases, with 9 bases between. Germline V gene data show CDR1 as SGHRS and CDR2 as YFSETQ. The CDR3 DNA reads as TGCGCCAGCAGCTCCCGGGTGTACCAAGAGACCCAGTACTTC. It yields the protein CASSSRVYQETQYF.

This clone appeared a few times. As DNA, the CDR3 is TGTGCCAGCAGCGTAGCATGGAATGGGGGCGCTTTCTTT. It translates to CASSVAWNGGAFF. V gene TRBV9 combines with J gene TRBJ1-1; D may be TRBD1 (6 bases). V gave up 0 bases and J gave up 11 bases, with 14 bases separating them. This CDR3 has 13 amino acids. The germline V gene encodes CDR1 SGDLS and CDR2 YYNGEE.

The V and J genes are TRBV18 and TRBJ1-5; 7 bases map to TRBD1. With V trimmed by 3 bases and J by 6 bases, 8 bases remained unmatched. The germline CDR1 and CDR2 sequences are KGHSH and LQKENI. The CDR3 loop spans 15 amino acids. The CDR3 DNA reads as TGTGCCAGCTCACCTGCGCGAGACAGGGTTCAGCCCCAGCATTTT. Protein sequence: CASSPARDRVQPQHF.

The chain links TRBV11-3 to TRBJ1-3, with 7 bases that match TRBD1. CDR3 length equals 15 residues. V was clipped by 5 bases and J by 4 bases; unmatched bases: 8. The germline CDR1 and CDR2 sequences are SGHNT and YENEEA. CDR3: CASSNEGAPGNTIYF. The CDR3, as DNA: TGTGCCAGCAGCAATGAGGGGGCGCCAGGAAACACCATATATTTT.

This chain uses TRBV6-6 with TRBJ2-7, with unresolved D. The CDR3 has 14 residues. Germline V lookup: CDR1 MNHNY, CDR2 SVGAGI (reference sequence). V dropped 0 bases and J dropped 3 bases, with 9 bases sitting between them. CDR3 protein: CASSYSSQIYEQYF. The CDR3 nucleotides read TGTGCCAGCAGTTACTCGAGTCAGATCTACGAGCAGTACTTC.

This clone was seen just once. This sequence joins TRBV7-2 and TRBJ2-3, with 7 bases identical to TRBD2. The CDR3 length is 16 residues. With 1 base clipped from V and 1 base from J, the junction kept 5 bases outside the gene matches. Germline V gene data show CDR1 as SGHTA and CDR2 as FQGNSA. CDR3 in amino acids: CASSLVRGGGTDTQYF. CDR3 nucleotides: TGTGCCAGCAGCTTAGTGCGGGGAGGGGGCACAGATACGCAGTATTTT.

This clone showed up just a few times. This chain connects TRBV6-1 to TRBJ1-1; tentatively, D is TRBD1 (5 bases). Trimming cost V 4 bases and J 1 base, with 7 bases left between them. The CDR3 is 13 amino acids. The germline gives CDR1 MNHNS, CDR2 SASEGT. CDR3 in amino acids: CASSGGTNTEAFF. CDR3 sequence (DNA): TGTGCCAGCAGTGGTGGGACGAACACTGAAGCTTTCTTT.

The chain combines TRBV9 with TRBJ1-1; D unclear. Trimming removed 0 bases at V and 5 bases at J, with 8 bases between. This CDR3 is 13 amino acids long. The germline CDR1 and CDR2 sequences are SGDLS and YYNGEE. The CDR3 region is CASSVDGLTEAFF. The DNA for the CDR3 is TGTGCCAGCAGCGTAGACGGTCTTACTGAAGCTTTCTTT.

This chain joins TRBV29-1 and TRBJ2-2; D possibly uses TRBD1 or TRBD2 (6 bases each). The V gene lost 4 bases and the J gene lost 4 bases, with 10 bases spanning the gap. Per the germline V gene, CDR1 is SQVTM and CDR2 is ANQGSEA. The CDR3 covers 13 residues. CDR3 sequence: CSVARGLTGELFF. For the CDR3, the DNA is TGCAGCGTTGCCCGGGGGCTCACCGGGGAGCTGTTTTTT.

Only a few counts were recorded for this clone. The genes are TRBV6-4 and TRBJ2-3; D is uncertain. V gave up 8 bases and J gave up 2 bases, with 11 bases separating them. The CDR3 has 13 residues. Looked up from germline, CDR1 is MRHNA and CDR2 is SNTAGT. CDR3 in DNA: TGTGCCAGCGGTACGGAACACACAGATACGCAGTATTTT. As protein: CASGTEHTDTQYF.

This clone was found once. The chain uses TRBV6-5 and TRBJ1-1; D call uncertain. With 2 bases removed from V and 1 base from J, the gap between germline ends came to 5 bases. There are 13 residues in the CDR3. Germline-derived CDR1 and CDR2 are MNHEY and SVGAGI. The CDR3, as DNA: TGTGCCAGCAGTTACGGTGGGAACACTGAAGCTTTCTTT. Protein sequence: CASSYGGNTEAFF.

This clone is classed as medium-sized. The V and J genes are TRBV5-5 and TRBJ1-2; no clear D. Trimming took off 7 bases at V and 2 bases at J, with 12 bases between the two ends. CDR3 length: 13 amino acids. Germline lookup yields CDR1 SGHKS and CDR2 YYEKEE (reference sequence). The CDR3 bases are TGTGCCAGCCGCACCGACCTAAACTATGGCTACACCTTC. It specifies CASRTDLNYGYTF.

In DNA, the CDR3 is TGTGCCAGTAGTATGGGGACATTGAACACTGAAGCTTTCTTT. It yields the protein CASSMGTLNTEAFF. The V gene is TRBV19, the J gene TRBJ1-1; maybe TRBD1 (6 bases). The V end lost 3 bases, the J end lost 0 bases, and 8 bases lay between the germline ends. The CDR3 contains 14 residues. Germline CDR1 LNHDA, CDR2 SQIVND (reference sequence).

This clone has a handful of counts. The chain employs TRBV6-1 and TRBJ2-3, with D uncertain. The germline CDR1 and CDR2 sequences are MNHNS and SASEGT. V was pared by 7 bases and J by 4 bases, with 9 bases between. This CDR3 is 12 amino acids long. CDR3 in DNA: TGTGCCAGCACCTTTAGCTCAGATACGCAGTATTTT. Its protein product is CASTFSSDTQYF.

The genes are TRBV4-1 and TRBJ2-7; D call uncertain. Trimming pared 1 base from V and 3 bases from J, leaving 13 bases between. Germline-derived CDR1 and CDR2 are MGHRA and YSYEKL. The CDR3 runs 15 residues. Here the CDR3 reads CASSQVLAPLYEQYF. CDR3 sequence (DNA): TGCGCCAGCAGCCAAGTCCTGGCTCCTCTCTACGAGCAGTACTTC.

This clone occurred many times. This rearrangement joins TRBV6-5 to TRBJ1-5; D remains unclear. Germline loops: CDR1 MNHEY, CDR2 SVGAGI. Trimming removed 6 bases from V and 9 bases from J, with 15 bases in between. CDR3 length equals 13 residues. CDR3 DNA sequence: TGTGCCAGCAGCCTGAGACCGCAACGGCCCCAGCATTTT. Translated, it gives CASSLRPQRPQHF.

V gene TRBV11-3 combines with J gene TRBJ2-2, with D possibly called TRBD1 or TRBD2 (6 bases each). The CDR3 covers 16 residues. Germline CDR1 reads SGHNT; CDR2 reads YENEEA. The V gene lost 4 bases and the J gene lost 1 base, with 13 bases spanning the gap. The CDR3 bases are TGTGCCAGCAGCTCCAGTGGGGGGCTGAACACCGGGGAGCTGTTTTTT. This codes for CASSSSGGLNTGELFF.

V usage is TRBV28 and J usage is TRBJ1-4; 7 bases map to TRBD1. Trimming removed 4 bases from V and 0 bases from J; junction bases left unmatched: 5. The CDR3 consists of 16 residues. Germline-derived CDR1 and CDR2 are MDHEN and SYDVKM. The chain's CDR3 is CASSSTGTATNEKLFF. For the CDR3, the DNA is TGTGCCAGCAGTTCCACCGGGACAGCAACTAATGAAAAACTGTTTTTT.

V gene TRBV19 combines with J gene TRBJ2-7, with a possible D match to TRBD1 (6 bases). CDR3 length: 16 amino acids. Germline V gene sequence: CDR1 LNHDA, CDR2 SQIVND (reference sequence). V dropped 5 bases and J dropped 2 bases, with 19 bases sitting between them. CDR3 nucleotide sequence: TGTGCCAGTAGTCCCCGACCGACAGGTCGGGCCTACGAGCAGTACTTC. Amino acids: CASSPRPTGRAYEQYF.

The chain uses TRBV11-3 and TRBJ2-1; the match to TRBD1 covers 8 bases. The length of the CDR3 is 16 residues. V shed 3 bases, J shed 0 bases, and the junction held 4 bases outside the gene matches. The germline CDR1 and CDR2 sequences are SGHNT and YENEEA. CDR3 DNA: TGTGCCAGCAGCTTGGGCGGGACAGGCTCCTACAATGAGCAGTTCTTC. Residues: CASSLGGTGSYNEQFF.

The chain has TRBV6-5 and TRBJ1-1, with D maybe TRBD1 (5 bases). The CDR3 is 12 residues long. Trimming took off 8 bases at V and 4 bases at J, with 11 bases between the two ends. Germline V gene data show CDR1 as MNHEY and CDR2 as SVGAGI. CDR3 in amino acids: CASLDGTTEAFF. The DNA for the CDR3 is TGTGCCAGCCTGGACGGGACCACTGAAGCTTTCTTT.

This clone was seen only a few times. The rearrangement links TRBV19 to TRBJ1-3; D is unclear. The length of the CDR3 is 15 residues. From germline, CDR1 is LNHDA and CDR2 SQIVND (reference sequence). Trimming left V 1 base short and J 0 bases short, with 7 bases between. The CDR3 protein is CASSIAGTSGNTIYF. CDR3 sequence (DNA): TGTGCCAGTAGTATAGCCGGAACCTCTGGAAACACCATATATTTT.